What follows is one T cell receptor (beta chain) and its context. This sample was included in a study of blood T cell repertoires in COVID-19. Study context: The origin of the acute and convalescent COVID-19 samples was the United States, Italy and Spain. T cells, B-cell-depleted T cells, or PBMCs provided the cDNA or gDNA that served as material.

How the authors handled the data: Amplified reference gene primers provided the basis for estimating nucleated cell counts. The data were produced by immunoSEQ multiplex PCR, yet TCRdb's version contains in-frame clones alone and is incomplete. V and J calls and clone size are those listed in that table; D and trimming were worked out from the DNA. The sample shows some 270,000 clones, around 90% of them seen only once. The sequence came from a man aged 50-59 years with acute or convalescent COVID-19. Sequencing was done on a sample of peripheral blood.

The CDR3 region is CSVSGGGQGNYGYTF. The CDR3 bases are TGCAGCGTTTCTGGGGGGGGACAGGGGAACTATGGCTACACCTTC. The chain recombines TRBV29-1 with TRBJ1-2, with 10 bases identical to TRBD1. Germline assignment: CDR1 SQVTM and CDR2 ANQGSEA. There are 15 residues in the CDR3. V lost 5 bases and J lost 2; bases outside the gene matches: 8.